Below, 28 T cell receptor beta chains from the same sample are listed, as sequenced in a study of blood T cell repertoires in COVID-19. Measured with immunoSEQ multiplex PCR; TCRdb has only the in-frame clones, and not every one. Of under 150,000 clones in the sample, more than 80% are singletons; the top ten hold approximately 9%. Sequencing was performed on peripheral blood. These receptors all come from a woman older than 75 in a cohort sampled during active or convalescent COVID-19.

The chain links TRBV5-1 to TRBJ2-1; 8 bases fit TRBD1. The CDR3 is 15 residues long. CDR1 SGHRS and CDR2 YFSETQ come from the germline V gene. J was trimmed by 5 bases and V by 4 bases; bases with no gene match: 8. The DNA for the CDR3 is TGCGCCAGCAGCCAGACAGGGGTAAATCACAATGAGCAGTTCTTC. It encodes CASSQTGVNHNEQFF.

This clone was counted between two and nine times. The CDR3 loop is CSVGRTGRGTGELFF. The CDR3 nucleotides read TGCAGCGTTGGGCGGACAGGGCGAGGCACCGGGGAGCTGTTTTTT. The V call is TRBV29-1, the J call TRBJ2-2; the match to TRBD1 covers 8 bases. CDR1 is SQVTM, CDR2 ANQGSEA, per germline. Germline trimming cut 4 bases from V and 4 bases from J; bases unmatched to any gene: 8. The CDR3 is made up of 15 amino acids.

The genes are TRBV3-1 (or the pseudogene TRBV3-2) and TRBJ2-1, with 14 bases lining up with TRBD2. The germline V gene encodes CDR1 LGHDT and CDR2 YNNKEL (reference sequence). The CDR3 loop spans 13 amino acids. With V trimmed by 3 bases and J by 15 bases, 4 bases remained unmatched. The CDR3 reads CASSQTSGGARFF. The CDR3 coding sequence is TGTGCCAGCAGCCAGACTAGCGGGGGGGCGAGGTTCTTC.

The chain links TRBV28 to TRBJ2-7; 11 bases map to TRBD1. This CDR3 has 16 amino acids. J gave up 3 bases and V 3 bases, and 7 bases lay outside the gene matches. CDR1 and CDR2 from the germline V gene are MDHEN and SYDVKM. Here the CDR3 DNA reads TGTGCCAGCAGTTTCTTACCGGGACAGGGGGTCTACGAGCAGTACGTC. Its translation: CASSFLPGQGVYEQYV.

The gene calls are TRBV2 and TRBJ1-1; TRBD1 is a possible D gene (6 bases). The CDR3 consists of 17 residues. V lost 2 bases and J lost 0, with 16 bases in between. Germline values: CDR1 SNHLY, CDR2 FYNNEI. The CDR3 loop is CASSEYGGQFMNTEAFF. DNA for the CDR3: TGTGCCAGCAGTGAATATGGGGGCCAGTTTATGAACACTGAAGCTTTCTTT.

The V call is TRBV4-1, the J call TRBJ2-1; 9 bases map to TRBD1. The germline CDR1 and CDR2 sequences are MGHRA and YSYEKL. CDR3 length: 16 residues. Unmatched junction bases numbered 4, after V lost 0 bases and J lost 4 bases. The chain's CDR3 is CASSQEHRGPYNEQFF. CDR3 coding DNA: TGCGCCAGCAGCCAAGAACACAGGGGGCCTTACAATGAGCAGTTCTTC.

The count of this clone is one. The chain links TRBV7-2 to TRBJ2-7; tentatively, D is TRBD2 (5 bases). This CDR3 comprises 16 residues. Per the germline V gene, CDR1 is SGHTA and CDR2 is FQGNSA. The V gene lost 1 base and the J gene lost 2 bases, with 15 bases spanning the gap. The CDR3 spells CASSLVSLGRTYEQYF. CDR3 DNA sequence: TGTGCCAGCAGCTTAGTGTCTCTAGGGAGAACCTACGAGCAGTACTTC.

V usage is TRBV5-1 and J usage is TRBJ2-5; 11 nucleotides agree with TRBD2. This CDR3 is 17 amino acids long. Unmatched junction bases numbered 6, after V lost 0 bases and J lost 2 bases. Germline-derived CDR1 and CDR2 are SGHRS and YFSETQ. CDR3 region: CASSLEPSGGIQETQYF. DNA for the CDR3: TGCGCCAGCAGCTTGGAGCCTAGCGGGGGGATTCAAGAGACCCAGTACTTC. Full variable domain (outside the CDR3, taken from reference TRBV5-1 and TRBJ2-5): KAGVTQTPRYLIKTRGQQVTLSCSPISGHRSVSWYQQTPGQGLQFLFEYFSETQRNKGNFPGRFSGRQFSNSRSEMNVSTLELGDSALYLCASSLEPSGGIQETQYFGPGTRLLVL.

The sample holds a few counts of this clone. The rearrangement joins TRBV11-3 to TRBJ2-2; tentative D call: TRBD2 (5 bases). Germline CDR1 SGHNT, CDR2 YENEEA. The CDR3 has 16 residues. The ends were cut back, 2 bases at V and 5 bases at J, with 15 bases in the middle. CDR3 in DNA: TGTGCCAGCAGCTTATGGGGAGATACGGGGACCGGGGAGCTGTTTTTT. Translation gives CASSLWGDTGTGELFF. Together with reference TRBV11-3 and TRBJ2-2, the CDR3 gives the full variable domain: EAGVVQSPRYKIIEKKQPVAFWCNPISGHNTLYWYLQNLGQGPELLIRYENEEAVDDSQLPKDRFSAERLKGVDSTLKIQPAELGDSAVYLCASSLWGDTGTGELFFGEGSRLTVL.

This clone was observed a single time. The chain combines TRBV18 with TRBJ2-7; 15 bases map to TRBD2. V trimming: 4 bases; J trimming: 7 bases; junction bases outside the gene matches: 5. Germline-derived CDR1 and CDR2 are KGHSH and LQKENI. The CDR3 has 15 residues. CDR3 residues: CASSRTSGGAGEQYV. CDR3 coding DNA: TGTGCCAGCTCACGGACTAGCGGGGGGGCTGGTGAGCAGTACGTC.

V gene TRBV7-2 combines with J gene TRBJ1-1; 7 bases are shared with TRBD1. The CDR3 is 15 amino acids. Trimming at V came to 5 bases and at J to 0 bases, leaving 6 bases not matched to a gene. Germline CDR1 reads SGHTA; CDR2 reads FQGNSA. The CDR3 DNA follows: TGTGCCAGCAGCCCCCAGGGACAGTTGAACACTGAAGCTTTCTTT. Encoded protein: CASSPQGQLNTEAFF.

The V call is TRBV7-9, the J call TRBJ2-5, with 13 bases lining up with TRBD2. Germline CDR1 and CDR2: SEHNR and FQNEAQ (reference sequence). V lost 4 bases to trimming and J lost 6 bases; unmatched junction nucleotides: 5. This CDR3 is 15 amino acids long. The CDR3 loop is CASSYGTSGEKTQYF. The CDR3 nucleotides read TGTGCCAGCAGCTACGGGACTAGCGGGGAGAAGACCCAGTACTTC.

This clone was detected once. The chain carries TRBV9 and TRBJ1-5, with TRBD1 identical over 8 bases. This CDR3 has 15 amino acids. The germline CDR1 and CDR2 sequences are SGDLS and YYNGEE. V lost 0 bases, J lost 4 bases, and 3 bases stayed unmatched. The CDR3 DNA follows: TGTGCCAGCAGCGTAGGGACAGGGAATAATCAGCCCCAGCATTTT. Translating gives CASSVGTGNNQPQHF.

The CDR3 nucleotides are TGTGCCAGTAGTATTGGGGCAAGGGGCCTCTCTGGGGCCAACGTCCTGACTTTC. Protein sequence: CASSIGARGLSGANVLTF. The chain links TRBV19 to TRBJ2-6, with a possible D match to TRBD1 (5 bases). V shed 3 bases and J shed 0 bases, with 15 bases lying between them. Germline loops: CDR1 LNHDA, CDR2 SQIVND (reference sequence). This CDR3 is built from 18 residues.

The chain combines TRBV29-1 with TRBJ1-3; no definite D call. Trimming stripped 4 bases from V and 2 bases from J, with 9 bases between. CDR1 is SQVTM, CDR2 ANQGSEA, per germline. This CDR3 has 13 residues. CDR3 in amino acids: CSVVGLPGNTIYF. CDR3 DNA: TGCAGCGTTGTTGGCCTTCCTGGAAACACCATATATTTT.

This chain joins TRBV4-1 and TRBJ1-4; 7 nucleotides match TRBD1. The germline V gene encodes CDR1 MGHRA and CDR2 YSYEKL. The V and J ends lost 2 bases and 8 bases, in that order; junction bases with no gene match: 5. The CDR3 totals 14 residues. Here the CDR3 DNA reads TGCGCCAGCAGCCAAAGGGGGCCCTTCGAAAAACTGTTTTTT. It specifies CASSQRGPFEKLFF.

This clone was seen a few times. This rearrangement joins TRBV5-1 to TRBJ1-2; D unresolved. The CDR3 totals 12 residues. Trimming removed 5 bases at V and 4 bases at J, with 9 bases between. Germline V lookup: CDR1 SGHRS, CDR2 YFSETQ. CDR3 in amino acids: CASRDEGYGYTF. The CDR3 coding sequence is TGCGCCAGCAGGGACGAGGGCTATGGCTACACCTTC.

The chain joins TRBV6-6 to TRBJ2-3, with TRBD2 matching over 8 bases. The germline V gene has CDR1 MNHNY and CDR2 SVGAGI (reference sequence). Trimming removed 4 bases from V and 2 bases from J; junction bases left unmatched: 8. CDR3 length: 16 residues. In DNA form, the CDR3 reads TGTGCCAGCAGTTTGACGGGACTAGTGAACACAGATACGCAGTATTTT. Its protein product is CASSLTGLVNTDTQYF.

The CDR3 sequence: CASSQNYGYTF. The CDR3 nucleotides are TGTGCCAGCAGTCAAAACTATGGCTACACCTTC. The rearrangement links TRBV6-2 or TRBV6-3 to TRBJ1-2; D gene uncertain. The length of the CDR3 is 11 residues. V lost 5 bases, J lost 2 bases, and 3 bases lay in between. Looked up from germline, CDR1 is MNHEY and CDR2 is SVGEGT.

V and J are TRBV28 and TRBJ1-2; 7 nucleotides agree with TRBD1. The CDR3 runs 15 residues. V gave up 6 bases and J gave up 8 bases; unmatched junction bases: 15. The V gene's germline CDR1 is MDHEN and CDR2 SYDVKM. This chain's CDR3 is CASSRDGQVLRGYTF. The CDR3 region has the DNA TGTGCCAGCAGCCGGGATGGACAGGTTTTGCGCGGCTACACCTTC.

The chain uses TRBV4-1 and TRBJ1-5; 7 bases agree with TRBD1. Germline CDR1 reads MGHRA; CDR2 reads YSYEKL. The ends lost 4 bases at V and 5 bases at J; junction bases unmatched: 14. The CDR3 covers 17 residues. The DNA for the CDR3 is TGCGCCAGCAGCCGGGACAGAGGCCAAGGATCGGATCAGCCCCAGCATTTT. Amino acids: CASSRDRGQGSDQPQHF.

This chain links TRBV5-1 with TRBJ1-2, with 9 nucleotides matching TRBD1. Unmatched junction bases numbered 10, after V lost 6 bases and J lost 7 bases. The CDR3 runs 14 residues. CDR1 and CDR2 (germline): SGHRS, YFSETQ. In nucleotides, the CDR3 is TGCGCCAGCACGGAGGGACAGGGCCTTTTTGGCTACACCTTC. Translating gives CASTEGQGLFGYTF.

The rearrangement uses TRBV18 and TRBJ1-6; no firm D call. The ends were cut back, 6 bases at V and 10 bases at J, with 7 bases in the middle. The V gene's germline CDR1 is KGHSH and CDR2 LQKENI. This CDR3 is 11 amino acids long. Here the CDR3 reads CASSESSPLHF. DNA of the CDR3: TGTGCCAGCTCTGAGTCATCACCCCTCCACTTT. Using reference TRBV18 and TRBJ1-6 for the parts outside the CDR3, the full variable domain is NAGVMQNPRHLVRRRGQEARLRCSPMKGHSHVYWYRQLPEEGLKFMVYLQKENIIDESGMPKERFSAEFPKEGPSILRIQQVVRGDSAAYFCASSESSPLHFGNGTRLTVT.

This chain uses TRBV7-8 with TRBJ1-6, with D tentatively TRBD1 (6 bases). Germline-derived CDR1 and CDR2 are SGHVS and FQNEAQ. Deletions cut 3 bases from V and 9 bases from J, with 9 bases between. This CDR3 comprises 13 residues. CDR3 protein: CASSFGGFSPLHF. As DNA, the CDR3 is TGTGCCAGCAGCTTTGGGGGCTTTTCACCCCTCCACTTT.

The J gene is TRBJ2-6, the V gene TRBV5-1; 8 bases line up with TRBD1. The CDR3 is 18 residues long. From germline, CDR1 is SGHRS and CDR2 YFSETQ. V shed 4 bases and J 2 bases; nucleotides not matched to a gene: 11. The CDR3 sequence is CASSTDRGEGPGANVLTF. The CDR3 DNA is TGCGCCAGCAGCACTGACAGGGGAGAGGGGCCTGGGGCCAACGTCCTGACTTTC.

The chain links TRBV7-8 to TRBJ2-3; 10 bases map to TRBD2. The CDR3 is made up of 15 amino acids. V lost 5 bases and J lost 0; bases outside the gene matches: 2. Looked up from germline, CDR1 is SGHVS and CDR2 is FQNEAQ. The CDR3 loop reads CASSPSGGSTDTQYF. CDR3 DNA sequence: TGTGCCAGCAGCCCTAGCGGGGGAAGCACAGATACGCAGTATTTT.

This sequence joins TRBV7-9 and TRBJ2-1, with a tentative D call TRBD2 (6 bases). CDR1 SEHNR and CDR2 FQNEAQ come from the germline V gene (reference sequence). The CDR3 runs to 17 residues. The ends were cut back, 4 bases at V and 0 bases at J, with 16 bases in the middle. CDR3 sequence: CASSSPGLWGSYNEQFF. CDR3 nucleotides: TGTGCCAGCAGCTCACCGGGACTCTGGGGCTCCTACAATGAGCAGTTCTTC. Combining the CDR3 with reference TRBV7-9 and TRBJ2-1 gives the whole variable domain DTGVSQNPRHKITKRGQNVTFRCDPISEHNRLYWYRQTLGQGPEFLTYFQNEAQLEKSRLLSDRFSAERPKGSFSTLEIQRTEQGDSAMYLCASSSPGLWGSYNEQFFGPGTRLTVL.

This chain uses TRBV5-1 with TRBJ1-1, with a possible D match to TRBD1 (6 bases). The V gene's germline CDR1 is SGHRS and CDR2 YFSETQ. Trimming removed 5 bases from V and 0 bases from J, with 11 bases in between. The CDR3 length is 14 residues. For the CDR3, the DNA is TGCGCCAGCAGAAATGGACAGTTGAACACTGAAGCTTTCTTT. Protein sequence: CASRNGQLNTEAFF.